These T cell receptor beta chains were read from a single sample in a study of shared clonotypes between healthy human individuals. TCRdb's copy holds only in-frame clones and misses some; the assay was immunoSEQ multiplex PCR. The table has fewer than 800,000 clones, around 92% seen once. The sample was naive CD8+ T cells sorted from blood. Receptors originate from a man younger than 40 in good health. CDR3s include the opening cysteine and the closing phenylalanine or tryptophan. D genes are given only for firm matches. Size is stated for part of the rows, as once, few or many counts, or as a class when the clone is expanded.

TRBV7-2	.	TRBJ2-2	.	CASSPISTGELFF	TGTGCCAGCAGCCCAATCAGCACCGGGGAGCTGTTTTTT
TRBV7-6	.	TRBJ2-1	.	CASSLLTGSRVEQFF	TGTGCCAGCAGCCTTCTTACGGGCTCGCGTGTGGAGCAGTTCTTC
TRBV2	.	TRBJ2-7	.	CASTPTVSSYEQYF	TGTGCCAGCACTCCCACGGTCAGTTCCTACGAGCAGTACTTC
TRBV30	.	TRBJ2-7	once	CAWSAGLGRPEQYF	TGTGCCTGGAGTGCGGGCCTAGGAAGGCCCGAGCAGTACTTC
TRBV7-6	.	TRBJ2-2	.	CASSLLVGLENTGELFF	TGTGCCAGCAGCTTATTAGTCGGACTGGAGAACACCGGGGAGCTGTTTTTT
TRBV5-6	.	TRBJ2-2	.	CASSPMDGLNTGELFF	TGTGCCAGCAGCCCAATGGACGGACTAAACACCGGGGAGCTGTTTTTT
TRBV7-6	.	TRBJ2-3	.	CASNQGDTQYF	TGTGCCAGCAATCAAGGAGATACGCAGTATTTT
TRBV4-1	TRBD2	TRBJ2-1	.	CASSPLAGIYNEQFF	TGCGCCAGCAGCCCCCTAGCGGGAATCTACAATGAGCAGTTCTTC
TRBV14	.	TRBJ2-2	.	CASSHFPVAGRAGELFF	TGTGCCAGCAGCCATTTTCCTGTCGCGGGACGGGCCGGGGAGCTGTTTTTT
TRBV13	TRBD1	TRBJ1-5	.	CASRYRGHCNQPQHF	TGTGCCAGCAGATACAGGGGGCATTGCAATCAGCCCCAGCATTTT
TRBV11-2	.	TRBJ2-7	.	CASSLAQGFYEQYF	TGTGCCAGCAGCTTAGCGCAGGGTTTCTACGAGCAGTACTTC
TRBV12-5	.	TRBJ2-3	.	CASGLDGDTQYF	TGTGCTAGTGGTTTGGACGGGGATACGCAGTATTTT
TRBV15	TRBD2	TRBJ2-1	.	CATSAGRANTHEQFF	TGTGCCACCAGCGCCGGGAGGGCCAATACCCATGAGCAGTTCTTC
TRBV7-9	TRBD2	TRBJ2-1	.	CASSSGEGSYNEQFF	TGTGCCAGCAGTAGTGGGGAGGGCTCCTACAATGAGCAGTTCTTC
TRBV11-2	.	TRBJ2-3	once	CASSLQSGTDTQYF	TGTGCCAGCAGCTTACAAAGCGGCACAGATACGCAGTATTTT
TRBV14	TRBD2	TRBJ2-2	.	CASSQDGRDSRTSGIRPGELFF	TGTGCCAGCAGCCAAGATGGCCGGGACTCCAGGACTAGCGGCATCCGCCCCGGGGAGCTGTTTTTT
TRBV6-1	TRBD2	TRBJ2-3	.	CASSEEREIVTQYF	TGTGCCAGCAGTGAAGAGCGGGAGATCGTTACGCAGTATTTT
TRBV27	TRBD1	TRBJ2-7	.	CASSLWTGSYEQYF	TGTGCCAGCAGTTTGTGGACAGGGTCCTACGAGCAGTACTTC
TRBV29-1	TRBD2	TRBJ2-1	.	CSVGLAGGPYNEQFF	TGCAGCGTGGGACTAGCGGGGGGCCCCTACAATGAGCAGTTCTTC
TRBV5-4	.	TRBJ2-2	.	CASSVVSGNTGELFF	TGTGCCAGCAGCGTCGTGTCAGGGAACACCGGGGAGCTGTTTTTT
TRBV27	TRBD1	TRBJ2-7	few	CASSMDRGYEQYF	TGTGCCAGCAGTATGGACAGGGGGTACGAGCAGTACTTC
TRBV7-9	TRBD2	TRBJ2-7	once	CATTGLEAYEQYF	TGTGCCACCACGGGACTAGAAGCCTACGAGCAGTACTTC
TRBV27	.	TRBJ2-7	.	CASSLIRSSYEQYF	TGTGCCAGCAGTTTGATCAGGAGCTCCTACGAGCAGTACTTC
TRBV11-2	TRBD2	TRBJ2-3	.	CASSPGLVSTDTQYF	TGTGCCAGCAGCCCCGGACTAGTGAGCACAGATACGCAGTATTTT
TRBV19	.	TRBJ2-7	.	CASSIRDNYYEQYF	TGTGCCAGTAGCATACGGGACAACTACTACGAGCAGTACTTC
TRBV4-2	.	TRBJ2-5	.	CASSQEEPSALGGGETQYF	TGTGCCAGCAGCCAAGAAGAGCCTAGCGCCCTAGGAGGGGGAGAGACCCAGTACTTC
TRBV5-1	TRBD1	TRBJ1-1	.	CASSGTDTEAFF	TGCGCCAGCAGCGGGACAGACACTGAAGCTTTCTTT
TRBV27	.	TRBJ1-1	once	CASSTQGQFTEAFF	TGTGCCAGCAGTACTCAGGGTCAATTCACTGAAGCTTTCTTT
TRBV29-1	.	TRBJ1-2	.	CSVEDRGYYGYTF	TGCAGCGTTGAAGATCGGGGGTACTATGGCTACACCTTC
TRBV29-1	.	TRBJ2-1	.	CSAPSESSYNEQFF	TGCAGCGCGCCTAGCGAGAGCTCCTACAATGAGCAGTTCTTC
TRBV27	.	TRBJ2-2	once	CASSRQPGELFF	TGTGCCAGCAGCAGACAGCCCGGGGAGCTGTTTTTT
TRBV5-5	TRBD1	TRBJ1-2	few	CASSEGQGVYGYTF	TGTGCCAGCAGCGAAGGACAGGGGGTCTATGGCTACACCTTC
TRBV11-2	.	TRBJ2-7	.	CASTLIMVWEQYF	TGTGCCAGCACCCTGATCATGGTGTGGGAGCAGTACTTC
TRBV7-7	.	TRBJ2-5	.	CASSPDPREDQETQYF	TGTGCTAGCAGCCCGGACCCCCGGGAAGACCAAGAGACCCAGTACTTC
TRBV7-9	TRBD1	TRBJ1-4	once	CASSLNRGGRGNEKLFF	TGTGCCAGCAGCTTAAATAGAGGGGGCCGCGGTAATGAAAAACTGTTTTTT
TRBV19	.	TRBJ1-4	.	CASSIEEMGEKLFF	TGTGCCAGTAGTATAGAAGAGATGGGGGAAAAACTGTTTTTT
TRBV5-4	TRBD1	TRBJ2-1	.	CASSSRDRGNEQFF	TGTGCCAGCAGCTCCCGGGACAGGGGCAATGAGCAGTTCTTC
TRBV5-1	.	TRBJ2-7	.	CASSLGSLTRTPVEQYF	TGCGCCAGCAGCTTGGGGTCTTTGACTCGAACCCCGGTGGAGCAGTACTTC
TRBV28	TRBD1	TRBJ1-5	.	CASRPTGVNQPQHF	TGTGCCAGCAGACCTACAGGGGTAAATCAGCCCCAGCATTTT
TRBV30	.	TRBJ1-1	.	CAWSVLPQTEAFF	TGTGCCTGGAGTGTACTTCCGCAAACTGAAGCTTTCTTT
TRBV7-6	.	TRBJ2-1	.	CASSSWKRDGQSSYNEQFF	TGTGCCAGCAGCTCCTGGAAGAGGGACGGTCAAAGCTCCTACAATGAGCAGTTCTTC
TRBV27	.	TRBJ1-1	.	CASSTVLGTGGTEAFF	TGTGCCAGCAGTACGGTTCTGGGGACGGGTGGCACTGAAGCTTTCTTT
TRBV7-9	.	TRBJ1-4	.	CASSPSQGPGEKLFF	TGTGCCAGCAGCCCTTCTCAGGGTCCGGGTGAAAAACTGTTTTTT
TRBV11-2	.	TRBJ2-7	.	CASSFGPRTVYEQYF	TGTGCCAGCAGCTTTGGCCCTCGGACAGTATACGAGCAGTACTTC
TRBV5-1	TRBD1	TRBJ2-5	.	CASSLWDREAGETQYF	TGCGCCAGCAGTCTTTGGGACAGGGAAGCCGGGGAGACCCAGTACTTC
TRBV6-5	TRBD1	TRBJ1-4	.	CASSYWIGTVDEKLFF	TGTGCCAGCAGTTACTGGATCGGGACAGTCGATGAAAAACTGTTTTTT
TRBV7-9	TRBD1	TRBJ2-7	.	CASSLAGRDSSYEQYF	TGTGCCAGCAGCTTAGCTGGCCGGGACAGCTCCTACGAGCAGTACTTC
TRBV5-4	.	TRBJ2-3	.	CASSFEGGGDTQYF	TGTGCCAGCAGCTTCGAGGGTGGGGGAGATACGCAGTATTTT
TRBV7-2	.	TRBJ2-7	.	CASSLVLWSPPLGEQYF	TGTGCCAGCAGCTTAGTTTTATGGTCACCACCCTTGGGGGAGCAGTACTTC
TRBV28	.	TRBJ2-3	.	CASSWDPLGPTSTDTQYF	TGTGCCAGCAGTTGGGACCCACTAGGTCCCACTAGCACAGATACGCAGTATTTT
TRBV10-3	.	TRBJ1-2	.	CAINRQPTNYGYTF	TGTGCCATCAATCGACAGCCTACTAACTATGGCTACACCTTC
TRBV6-5	.	TRBJ1-2	.	CASSYQGPNGGYTF	TGTGCCAGCAGTTACCAGGGTCCTAATGGTGGCTACACCTTC
TRBV7-9	.	TRBJ2-7	.	CASSWTYEQYF	TGTGCCAGCAGCTGGACCTACGAGCAGTACTTC
TRBV6-6	TRBD2	TRBJ2-1	.	CASSYSVAGGDNEQFF	TGTGCCAGCAGTTACTCCGTAGCGGGAGGAGACAATGAGCAGTTCTTC
TRBV29-1	TRBD1	TRBJ1-2	.	CSVSPGQVYGYTF	TGCAGCGTATCGCCGGGACAGGTCTATGGCTACACCTTC
TRBV27	.	TRBJ1-5	.	CASSLSGHPSNQPQHF	TGTGCCAGCAGTTTAAGTGGGCATCCTAGCAATCAGCCCCAGCATTTT